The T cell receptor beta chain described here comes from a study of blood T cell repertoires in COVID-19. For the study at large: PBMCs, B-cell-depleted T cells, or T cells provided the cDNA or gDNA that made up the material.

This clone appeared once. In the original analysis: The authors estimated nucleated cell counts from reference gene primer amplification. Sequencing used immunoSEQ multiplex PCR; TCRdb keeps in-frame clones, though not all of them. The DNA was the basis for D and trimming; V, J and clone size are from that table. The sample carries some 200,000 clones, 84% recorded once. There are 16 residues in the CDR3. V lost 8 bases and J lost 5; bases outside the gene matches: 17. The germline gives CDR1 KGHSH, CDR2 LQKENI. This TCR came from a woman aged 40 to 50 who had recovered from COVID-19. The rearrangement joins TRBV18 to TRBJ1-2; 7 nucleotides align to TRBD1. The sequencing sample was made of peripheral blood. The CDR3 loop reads CASADRELRPTYGYTF. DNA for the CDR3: TGTGCCAGCGCCGACAGGGAGTTAAGACCCACGTATGGCTACACCTTC.